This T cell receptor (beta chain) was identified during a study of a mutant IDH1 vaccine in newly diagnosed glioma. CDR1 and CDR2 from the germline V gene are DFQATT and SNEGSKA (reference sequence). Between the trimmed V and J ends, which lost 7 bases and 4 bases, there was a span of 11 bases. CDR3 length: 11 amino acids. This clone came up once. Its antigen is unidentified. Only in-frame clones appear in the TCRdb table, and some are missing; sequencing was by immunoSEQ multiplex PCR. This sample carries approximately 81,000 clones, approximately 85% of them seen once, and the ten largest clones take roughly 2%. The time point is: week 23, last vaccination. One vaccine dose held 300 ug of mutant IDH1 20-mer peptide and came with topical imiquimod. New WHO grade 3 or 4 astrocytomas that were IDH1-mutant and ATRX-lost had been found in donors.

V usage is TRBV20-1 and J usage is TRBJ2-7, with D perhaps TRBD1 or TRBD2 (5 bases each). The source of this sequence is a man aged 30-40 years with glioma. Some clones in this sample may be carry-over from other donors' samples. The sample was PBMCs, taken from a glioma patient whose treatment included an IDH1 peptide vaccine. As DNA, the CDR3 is TGCAGTGTAAGGGGAGTATACGAGCAGTACTTC. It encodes CSVRGVYEQYF.